The 11 T cell receptor beta chains listed next were all sequenced from one sample in a study of blood T cell repertoires in COVID-19. Profiled with immunoSEQ multiplex PCR; TCRdb holds only in-frame clones, not every one. The table includes hundreds of thousands of clones, roughly four fifths detected once. The source material was peripheral blood. The receptors shown here come from a woman aged 65 to 85 with acute or convalescent COVID-19.

V is TRBV2 and J is TRBJ2-7; D gene ambiguous. Trimming cost V 6 bases and J 0 bases, with 12 bases left between them. The CDR3 contains 14 residues. In germline, CDR1 is SNHLY, CDR2 FYNNEI. CDR3 sequence reads: CASRDLSSSYEQYF. CDR3 sequence (DNA): TGTGCCAGCAGAGACTTGTCAAGCTCCTACGAGCAGTACTTC.

The rearrangement links TRBV9 to TRBJ1-1; TRBD1 aligns across 12 bases. This CDR3 contains 15 residues. Trimming cost V 3 bases and J 6 bases; bases outside gene matches: 6. Germline V CDR1 and CDR2: SGDLS, YYNGEE. The CDR3 nucleotides read TGTGCCAGCAGCGAGACCGGGACAGGGGGCTCTGAAGCTTTCTTT. Residues: CASSETGTGGSEAFF.

This sequence joins TRBV2 and TRBJ2-2, with 15 bases matching TRBD2. The trim removed 5 bases at V and 4 bases at J, leaving 5 bases unmatched. This CDR3 has 17 amino acids. The V gene's germline CDR1 is SNHLY and CDR2 FYNNEI. In DNA, the CDR3 is TGTGCCAGCAGTAGGACTAGCGGGGGGGCCTCCACCGGGGAGCTGTTTTTT. It yields the protein CASSRTSGGASTGELFF.

The chain carries TRBV28 and TRBJ1-1; D possibly corresponds to TRBD1 (6 bases). There are 14 residues in the CDR3. Per germline, CDR1 MDHEN and CDR2 SYDVKM. The germline V and J ends were trimmed by 3 bases and 3 bases, with 11 bases remaining between them. Here the CDR3 DNA reads TGTGCCAGCAGTTTTCGGGGGGCGGACACTGAAGCTTTCTTT. Protein sequence: CASSFRGADTEAFF.

The chain uses TRBV18 and TRBJ2-2; weak D call: TRBD2 (6 bases). The CDR3 contains 16 residues. Germline CDR1 KGHSH, CDR2 LQKENI. Trimming removed 3 bases at V and 4 bases at J, with 15 bases between. The CDR3 region is CASSPAGREVTGELFF. The CDR3 coding sequence is TGTGCCAGCTCACCGGCGGGAAGGGAGGTCACCGGGGAGCTGTTTTTT.

This clone came up once. This rearrangement joins TRBV6-2 or TRBV6-3 to TRBJ1-1, with 9 bases identical to TRBD1. Unmatched junction bases numbered 11, after V lost 7 bases and J lost 5 bases. The V gene's germline CDR1 is MNHEY and CDR2 SVGEGT. The CDR3 covers 15 residues. The CDR3 spells CASNPIGTGKTEAFF. CDR3 DNA: TGTGCCAGCAACCCGATAGGGACAGGGAAAACTGAAGCTTTCTTT.

The J gene is TRBJ1-1, the V gene TRBV11-2, with D possibly TRBD1 on 5 matching bases. The CDR3 has 18 amino acids. Trimming shortened V by 2 bases and J by 0 bases, and 19 bases separated the two germline ends. The V gene's germline CDR1 is SGHAT and CDR2 FQNNGV. Here the CDR3 reads CASSLFWSQAGLNTEAFF. DNA of the CDR3: TGTGCCAGCAGCTTATTCTGGAGCCAGGCAGGGCTGAACACTGAAGCTTTCTTT.

CDR3 coding DNA: TGTGCCAGCAGCCGAGGGCTAGCGGGGGGAACGAACTTGAATGAGCAGTTCTTC. This translates into CASSRGLAGGTNLNEQFF. This rearrangement joins TRBV5-6 to TRBJ2-1; 11 nucleotides match TRBD2. CDR1 SGHDT and CDR2 YYEEEE come from the germline V gene. This CDR3 is built from 18 residues. V dropped 4 bases and J dropped 7; count of bases not matched to a gene: 16. Complete variable domain (other parts from reference TRBV5-6 and TRBJ2-1): DAGVTQSPTHLIKTRGQQVTLRCSPKSGHDTVSWYQQALGQGPQFIFQYYEEEERQRGNFPDRFSGHQFPNYSSELNVNALLLGDSALYLCASSRGLAGGTNLNEQFFGPGTRLTVL.

The V and J genes are TRBV10-1 and TRBJ2-3; maybe TRBD2 (5 bases). The V end lost 5 bases, the J end lost 5 bases, and 8 bases lay between the germline ends. CDR1 and CDR2 (germline): WNHNN, SYGVQD (reference sequence). The length of the CDR3 is 12 residues. CDR3 DNA sequence: TGCGCCAGCAGTCAAGGAGGAGATACGCAGTATTTT. It is translated as CASSQGGDTQYF.

This clone was recorded once. The chain carries TRBV6-6 and TRBJ2-7; 7 bases are shared with TRBD1. Trimming at V came to 7 bases and at J to 5 bases, leaving 11 bases not matched to a gene. CDR3 length equals 14 residues. Germline CDR1 reads MNHNY; CDR2 reads SVGAGI (reference sequence). CDR3 DNA sequence: TGTGCCAGCACCACCTCAGAGGGGGCCAACGAGCAGTACTTC. Translation gives CASTTSEGANEQYF.

This clone showed up just a few times. The chain joins TRBV21-1 to TRBJ2-5; whether TRBD1, the table's D call, matches the DNA was not checked. TRBV21-1 is assigned pseudogene status. This CDR3 contains 16 residues. The CDR3 sequence: CASSKGQGAGEETQYF. DNA for the CDR3: TGTGCCAGCAGCAAAGGACAGGGAGCGGGTGAGGAGACCCAGTACTTC.